This record covers a single TCR beta chain. This sample was included in a study of blood T cell repertoires in COVID-19. Clones were read by immunoSEQ multiplex PCR, and TCRdb kept only the in-frame ones, dropping some. The table lists about 240,000 clones, roughly 80% of them singletons. Sequenced sample: peripheral blood. The TCR sequence derives from a woman younger than 30 with acute or convalescent COVID-19.

CDR3 DNA: TGTGCCAGCTCACCTCAGACTAGCGGGACCTACAATGAGCAGTTCTTC. It translates to CASSPQTSGTYNEQFF. The rearrangement joins TRBV18 to TRBJ2-1, with TRBD2 identical over 11 bases. The germline V gene has CDR1 KGHSH and CDR2 LQKENI. This CDR3 spans 16 amino acids. With 3 bases clipped from V and 2 bases from J, the junction kept 3 bases outside the gene matches.